This T cell receptor (beta chain) was captured by sequencing in a study of regulatory T cells in long-lasting Graves disease. This clonotype was counted at least ten times. Time point defined: newly diagnosed GD, antithyroid drugs for less than 3 months. From RNA extracted from PBMCs, the TCR library was made. The patients were drawn from one endocrinology department in Xi'an, China. Collection of peripheral blood (roughly 9.8 milliliters) was done using EDTA tubes. Sequencing libraries for TCR beta were prepared with iRepertoire HTBI primers and Arm-PCR of CDR3 regions. TCRdb redid the calling of the multiplex PCR reads with MiXCR, one entry per CDR3 protein. The sample has some 200,000 distinct CDR3 sequences, around 20% seen once. Deletions cut 4 bases from V and 7 bases from J, with 13 bases between. Germline CDR1 SNHLY, CDR2 FYNNEI. This CDR3 comprises 13 residues. This same sample was also taken into another study, of T cells in Graves' hyperthyroidism and ophthalmopathy. That report adds: Patients aged 18 to 65 had newly diagnosed hyperthyroidism of under 2 months' duration.

This clonotype was obtained from a woman between 25 and 40 years old with Graves disease. The chain recombines TRBV2 with TRBJ2-5, with D unclear. The input for sequencing was peripheral blood mononuclear cells (PBMCs), taken at new diagnosis, from a patient treated with antithyroid drugs. CDR3 DNA sequence: TGTGCCAGCAGTGTGACTCCTCTAGGGACCCAGTACTTC. This codes for CASSVTPLGTQYF.